This TCR beta chain comes out of a study of glioma-infiltrating T cells. Points on this clonotype: No antigen is known for it.

TCR alpha and beta CDR3 regions were amplified from RNA using iRepertoire nested multiplex PCR. One-step reverse transcription and amplification started from about 100-400 ng of tissue mRNA or PBMC total RNA. TCRdb fed the multiplex PCR reads into MiXCR, producing one record per CDR3 protein. Of over 15,000 distinct CDR3 sequences listed, roughly 60% are singletons. Study-wide points: Non-neoplastic patients had below-expected tissue-blood divergence, while all gliomas exceeded expectation. Very few CDR3 sequences were shared between tissue and blood.

The TCR comes from a human donor with low-grade glioma or glioblastoma, undergoing nonglioma brain surgery, or in good health (not recorded which). The sample consisted of glioma tissue, nonneoplastic brain tissue, or PBMCs (not recorded which).

The CDR3 nucleotides are TGCAGTGCTAGAGAACAGACTAGCGGATTCAATGAGCAGTTCTTC. Protein sequence: CSAREQTSGFNEQFF. This chain joins TRBV20-1 and TRBJ2-1; TRBD2 matches 9 bases. The CDR3 covers 15 residues. The germline V gene has CDR1 DFQATT and CDR2 SNEGSKA (reference sequence). The junction had 6 bases not matched to a gene; V was cut back by 0 bases and J by 6 bases.